This T cell receptor (beta chain) emerged from a study of blood T cell repertoires in COVID-19 (dated by TCRdb to 2020 to 2021). General notes on the study: The collaborator samples originated in the United States, Italy and Spain and spanned the acute and convalescent phases of COVID-19. The material from the prospective study consisted of cDNA or gDNA derived from T cells, B-cell-depleted T cells, or PBMCs. The dataset comprised deeply sampled blood TCRbeta repertoires from subjects exposed to, actively infected with, or recovered from COVID-19. The repertoires were released in a freely available public database intended as a resource for research on the immune response to SARS-CoV-2. The samples were drawn from the first 160 participants of the ongoing ImmuneRACE study and from about 1,200 subjects provided by 6 global collaborators. A de-identified subject ID, COVID-19 status, age in years and sex were almost always included in the sample metadata. Where available, HLA class I and class II types were taken from metadata supplied by the sample provider and were not determined by assay-based typing.

What the authors observed across the whole study: The amount of clinical and demographic metadata varied by source and participant and was provided uncurated.

About this clone: The antigen it recognizes is unknown. The record has no base qualities; no much larger clone is one base away.

Collaborating institutions collected whole blood in K2EDTA tubes following their own protocols. For TCRbeta analysis, collaborators shipped samples as frozen whole blood, isolated PBMCs, or DNA extracted from either of those sample types. The immunoSEQ Assay, a bias-controlled multiplex PCR, was used to amplify TCRbeta CDR3 regions from genomic DNA. Regarding the original processing steps: Nucleated cell counts per sample were estimated from amplification of reference gene primers within the assay. To quantify the absolute abundance of each unique TCRbeta CDR3 rearrangement, sequence reads were collapsed and filtered. For each sample, productive Simpson clonality was calculated by taking the square root of Simpson's diversity index across productive rearrangements. The clones in this table, taken by TCRdb from immuneACCESS, are in-frame only. Not every clone is retained; where verified, under half of the shortfall comes from an unresolved V gene, and the cause of the rest is unknown. Clonal size and the V and J genes are those of that table, whereas D and trimming came from the DNA. The table for this sample lists more than 95,000 clones; about nine tenths of them were counted only once. Of the sample, about 1.7% falls within the top ten clones.

Trimming at the junction amounts to 2 bases on V and 8 bases on J, and the germline ends lie 18 bases apart. The CDR3 contains 15 residues, cysteine and phenylalanine counted. Just CDR3 DNA is preserved here, 45 bases in frame from base 1. The germline V gene (reference sequence) provides CDR1 LGHDT and CDR2 YNNKEL. The sequence derives from a man aged 60 to 75 with acute or convalescent COVID-19. Recombination linked TRBV3-1 (or the pseudogene TRBV3-2) to TRBJ1-1; 6 matching bases give a weak D call of TRBD1. Sequencing input: peripheral blood. The CDR3 amino acid sequence is: CASSQLSPGQIEAFF. The DNA sequence is given as TGTGCCAGCAGCCAACTATCCCCAGGACAGATCGAAGCTTTCTTT.